This T cell receptor (beta chain) was sequenced during a study of T cells after yellow fever vaccination (dated by TCRdb to the late 2010s). Regarding the complete study: The SMART-Seq v4 Ultra Low Input RNA kit was used to prepare libraries from fractions with low cell numbers. To follow T-cell clones before and after primary and booster YFV17D yellow fever vaccination, bulk TCR alpha and beta repertoires were sequenced over time. The cohort comprised two healthy male donors, one aged 18 to 30 and one aged 30 to 40 years. Blood samples were taken at several timepoints before and after primary and secondary immunization, and bulk PBMC replicates and cell subsets were isolated. Overall results and qualifications from the work: The study included only two donors, which limits how far the findings can be generalized. Because abundant contaminating clonotypes from the bulk population could be contained in FACS-sorted repertoires, computational filtering was required. The secondary T-cell response was weaker than the primary response but faster, peaking on day 5 instead of day 15. A small fraction of clonotypes appeared in both the CD4 and CD8 compartments, likely as a result of convergent recombination. After the booster, most clones that had expanded after primary vaccination were detected again (approximately 96% of CD4 and around nine tenths of CD8), suggesting broad maintenance of memory.

This clonotype came up a few times. Its antigen remains unidentified. Base qualities are missing; no much larger clone stands one base away. Cut back by 3 bases and 3 bases, the V and J ends lie 6 bases apart. Reading from cysteine to phenylalanine, the CDR3 counts 13 amino acids. CDR3 DNA only is kept here, 39 bases in frame from base 1. The germline V gene gives CDR1 as SNHLY and CDR2 as FYNNEI. TCR cDNA was synthesized by 5'RACE template switching, which introduced a universal primer site and unique molecular identifiers. Priming for cDNA synthesis came from both the TCR alpha and TCR beta constant segments. Library amplification involved two PCR steps, and the second step added sample barcodes and sequencing adapters. Sequencing of libraries was performed on Illumina HiSeq 2500 (2x100 bp) or NovaSeq (2x150 bp). In the paper's pipeline: Demultiplexing of reads and collapsing into UMI consensus sequences were performed with MIGEC, and V(D)J alignment was carried out with MiXCR. Vaccine-responding clonotypes were defined with edgeR using replicate PBMC samples, requiring FDR below 0.01 and a log2 fold change above 5 up to day 15. CD4 or CD8 identity was assigned to each bulk clonotype according to whether the clonotype was present at higher abundance in the sequenced CD4 repertoire or the sequenced CD8 repertoire. Through fastp at Q25 and MiXCR, TCRdb rebuilt clones from the public reads, retaining in-frame beta chains. Here each entry gathers all rows of one CDR3 protein and keeps the most common genes and DNA. What appears here as the V and J calls and clone size reflects TCRdb's work, not the paper's. The sample data list about 550,000 distinct CDR3 sequences, and 19% of these were observed just once. Together, the top ten hold approximately 14% of the sample.

The meaning of the sample's treatment or condition label: live attenuated yellow fever vaccine strain. At every blood-draw timepoint, two biological replicates of bulk PBMCs were collected. A standard Ficoll-Paque protocol was used to isolate PBMCs from peripheral blood. TriZol was used to extract RNA from bulk PBMCs, CD4 and CD8 fractions, and dextramer-positive and dextramer-negative fractions. Sequenced here: PBMCs, sampled 15 days after the yellow fever booster vaccination. This chain joins TRBV2 to TRBJ1-5; the D gene is not confidently resolved. The origin of this receptor is a man aged 30 to 45 who received the YFV17D yellow fever vaccine. The CDR3 corresponds to CASSDNSNQPQHF. The nucleotides are TGTGCCAGCAGTGATAACTCCAATCAGCCCCAGCATTTT.